The source of this T cell receptor (beta chain) is a study of identical twins. TCRdb fed the 5' RACE reads into MiXCR, producing one record per CDR3 protein. Here the sample spans hundreds of thousands of distinct CDR3 sequences, around 20% being singletons. A few counts support this clonotype. Per the germline V gene, CDR1 is LGHNA and CDR2 is YNFKEQ. Germline trimming cut 4 bases from V and 6 bases from J; bases unmatched to any gene: 11. The CDR3 contains 16 residues. This sample also belongs to another study, concerning T cells expressing NK-cell markers.

Specimen: PBMCs. The TCR originated in a woman under 30 in good health. The chain links TRBV4-2 to TRBJ2-2; 7 bases align to TRBD2. The CDR3 loop is CASSRKLERGPGELFF. As DNA, the CDR3 is TGTGCCAGCAGCCGGAAACTAGAGCGGGGACCCGGGGAGCTGTTTTTT.